A selection of T cell receptor beta chains follows, all from one sample in a study of blood T cell repertoires in COVID-19. Clones were read by immunoSEQ multiplex PCR, and TCRdb kept only the in-frame ones, dropping some. The sample has around 200,000 clones, about 87% seen once. The sample consisted of peripheral blood. The receptors were gathered from a man aged 40-49 years with active or convalescent COVID-19. CDR3s include the opening cysteine and the closing phenylalanine or tryptophan. Each record gives: V gene, D gene, clone size, J gene, CDR3 DNA, CDR3 protein. A D gene is named only where the DNA matches it firmly. Clone size is shown for a subset of rows, as once, few, many or a class of expanded clone.

>TRBV2|NA|NA|TRBJ2-7
TGTGCCAGCAGTGAACTTGCCGGGTACTACGAGCAGTACTTC
CASSELAGYYEQYF
>TRBV3-1/TRBV3-2|NA|NA|TRBJ1-6
TGTGCCAGCAGCCAAGACCCGAGCTCCTATAATTCACCCCTCCACTTT
CASSQDPSSYNSPLHF
>TRBV29-1|TRBD2|NA|TRBJ2-3
TGCAGCGTTCGAACTAGCGTTTCTAGCACAGATACGCAGTATTTT
CSVRTSVSSTDTQYF
>TRBV2|TRBD1|NA|TRBJ1-5
TGTGCCAGCAGGGGACAGGGGGCAAGGCAGCCCCAGCATTTT
CASRGQGARQPQHF
>TRBV7-2|TRBD2|NA|TRBJ2-3
TGTGCCAGCAGCTTAGATCCTAGCGGGGCAGATACGCAGTATTTT
CASSLDPSGADTQYF
>TRBV5-6|TRBD1|NA|TRBJ2-7
TGTGCCAGCAGCCATCAAGCAGCGGACAGGGTTCACGAGCAGTACTTC
CASSHQAADRVHEQYF
>TRBV27|TRBD1|NA|TRBJ1-1
TGTGCCAGCAGTCTCACATCAACAGGGGCGGGCACTGAAGCTTTCTTT
CASSLTSTGAGTEAFF
>TRBV12-3/TRBV12-4|NA|once|TRBJ2-7
TGTGCCAGCAGTTTGGGCAGGGTAAACGAGCAGTACTTC
CASSLGRVNEQYF
>TRBV28|TRBD2|NA|TRBJ2-7
TGTGCCAGCAGGTCCGGACTAGCGGGGGCATACGAGCAGTACTTC
CASRSGLAGAYEQYF
>TRBV24-1|NA|NA|TRBJ1-2
TGTGCCACCAGTGATCCCCGTCCGTCAGGGGAAGACTATGGCTACACCTTC
CATSDPRPSGEDYGYTF
>TRBV7-9|NA|NA|TRBJ1-4
TGTGCCAGCAGCTTATGGGAGAATGAAAAACTGTTTTTT
CASSLWENEKLFF
>TRBV28|TRBD1|NA|TRBJ1-1
TGTGCCAGCAGATACAGGGGAAGGGACACTGAAGCTTTCTTT
CASRYRGRDTEAFF
>TRBV7-3|NA|NA|TRBJ2-3
TGTGCCAGCAGCCGCGCAGGTTCCTTTCAGTATTTT
CASSRAGSFQYF
>TRBV19|TRBD2|NA|TRBJ2-1
TGTGCCAGTAGCCCTAGCGGGGCGAACTACAATGAGCAGTTCTTC
CASSPSGANYNEQFF
>TRBV2|TRBD2|NA|TRBJ2-1
TGTGCCAGCACTAGCGGGGGGGCCGGGTACAATGAGCAGTTCTTC
CASTSGGAGYNEQFF
>TRBV13|NA|NA|TRBJ2-2
TGTGCCAGCAGCTCCTCGGCAGGTGGTCCCGGGGAGCTGTTTTTT
CASSSSAGGPGELFF
>TRBV7-2|TRBD2|NA|TRBJ2-7
TGTGCCAGCAGCTCCTTAGCGGGGGCCGCCTACGAGCAGTACTTC
CASSSLAGAAYEQYF
>TRBV5-5|TRBD2|NA|TRBJ2-1
TGTGCCAGCAGCCCGGGACTAGCGGGTACCCTCAATGAGCAGTTCTTC
CASSPGLAGTLNEQFF
>TRBV30|NA|few|TRBJ1-6
TGTGCCTGGAGTCCGACAGCGCTGGGGAATTCACCCCTCCACTTT
CAWSPTALGNSPLHF
>TRBV5-4|TRBD1|NA|TRBJ1-1
TGTGCCAGCAGCTTGGACAGGGGGCGCGTGGGGCCTGAAGCTTTCTTT
CASSLDRGRVGPEAFF
>TRBV19|NA|NA|TRBJ1-1
TGTGCCAGTAGTGGTTACAGGGCTAACACTGAAGCTTTCTTT
CASSGYRANTEAFF
>TRBV6-1|NA|once|TRBJ1-5
TGTGCCAGCAGTGAAGCAGCCGGGTCGGATCAGCCCCAGCATTTT
CASSEAAGSDQPQHF
>TRBV19|NA|NA|TRBJ2-5
TGTGCCAGTAGTATAATTTTCCGGGAGACCCAGTACTTC
CASSIIFRETQYF
>TRBV19|NA|NA|TRBJ2-5
TGTGCCAGTAGTATTTCCGGGACAACTGAAGAGACCCAGTACTTC
CASSISGTTEETQYF
>TRBV5-8|NA|few|TRBJ1-5
TGTGCCAGCAGCTTCCAGGGGTATAGCAATCAGCCCCAGCATTTT
CASSFQGYSNQPQHF
>TRBV7-2|NA|NA|TRBJ2-1
TGTGCCAGCAGCCTAGTGGCTGATGAGCAGTTCTTC
CASSLVADEQFF
>TRBV7-9|NA|once|TRBJ1-3
TGTGCCAGCAGCTTAGGACAGTCGAGCTCTGGAAACACCATATATTTT
CASSLGQSSSGNTIYF
>TRBV5-8|NA|once|TRBJ1-5
TGTGCCAGCAGCTTCTTATCGGGGAACCAGCCCCAGCATTTT
CASSFLSGNQPQHF
>TRBV7-2|TRBD2|once|TRBJ2-2
TGTGCCAGCAGCCCCGGGCGGGGGGTCACCGGGGAGCTGTTTTTT
CASSPGRGVTGELFF
>TRBV28|TRBD1|NA|TRBJ1-3
TGTGCCAGCAGTTGGGACAGAACTGGAAACACCATATATTTT
CASSWDRTGNTIYF
>TRBV10-3|TRBD1|NA|TRBJ1-2
TGTGCCATCAGAGGACAGGGGGCTAACTATGGCTACACCTTC
CAIRGQGANYGYTF
>TRBV4-3|TRBD1|NA|TRBJ2-6
TGCGCCAGCAGCCAAGAAGGACAGGGGTACTCTGGGGCCAACGTCCTGACTTTC
CASSQEGQGYSGANVLTF
>TRBV2|NA|NA|TRBJ1-6
TGTGCCAGCAGTGAAGTCTACCTGACAGGCAATTCACCCCTCCACTTT
CASSEVYLTGNSPLHF
>TRBV9|TRBD1|NA|TRBJ2-1
TGTGCCAGCAGCGGCGGGACAGGGTCCTACAATGAGCAGTTCTTC
CASSGGTGSYNEQFF
>TRBV5-8|TRBD2|NA|TRBJ2-3
TGTGCCAGCTCCCGAGCGGGGGGTACTACAGATACGCAGTATTTT
CASSRAGGTTDTQYF
>TRBV3-1/TRBV3-2|TRBD1|NA|TRBJ1-5
TGTGCCAGCAGCCAAGCTCCGGGACAGGGGCAGCCCCAGCATTTT
CASSQAPGQGQPQHF
>TRBV6-1|NA|NA|TRBJ1-6
TGTGCCAGCAGTGAAGAACGGACTTGGGTGACACCCCTCCACTTT
CASSEERTWVTPLHF
>TRBV20-1|NA|NA|TRBJ1-2
TGCAGTGCTACGGGTATTTATGGCTACACCTTC
CSATGIYGYTF
>TRBV5-1|NA|NA|TRBJ1-3
TGCGCCAGCAGGGAGGGAGCTGGAAACACCATATATTTT
CASREGAGNTIYF
>TRBV5-4|NA|NA|TRBJ1-3
TGTGCCAGCAGCTTGGGCACTAGTGCCATTGGAAACACCATATATTTT
CASSLGTSAIGNTIYF
>TRBV4-1|TRBD2|NA|TRBJ2-1
TGCGCCAGCAGCCCGGGTGGGGCGGGGGGGCGCTTCAGTCCCTACAATGAGCAGTTCTTC
CASSPGGAGGRFSPYNEQFF
>TRBV28|TRBD1|NA|TRBJ2-7
TGTGCCAGCAGCCCAACAGGGGTCTACGAGCAGTACTTC
CASSPTGVYEQYF
>TRBV7-9|NA|NA|TRBJ2-1
TGTGCCAGCAGCTTATGGGACGGGAGCAACAATGAGCAGTTCTTC
CASSLWDGSNNEQFF
>TRBV9|TRBD2|few|TRBJ2-7
TGTGCCAGCAGCGTTAGCGGGGGGGCTGACTACGAGCAGTACTTC
CASSVSGGADYEQYF
>TRBV10-1|TRBD1|NA|TRBJ1-1
TGCGCCAGCAGTGTGAACAGGGGGCTAAACACTGAAGCTTTCTTT
CASSVNRGLNTEAFF
>TRBV10-2|TRBD1|NA|TRBJ2-7
TGCGCCAGCAGTCGGACAGGGGTAACCTACGAGCAGTACTTC
CASSRTGVTYEQYF
>TRBV7-2|TRBD1|NA|TRBJ1-2
TGTGCCAGCAGCCACGGACAGGGGACCTTCTATGGCTACACCTTC
CASSHGQGTFYGYTF
>TRBV28|NA|NA|TRBJ1-5
TGTGCCAGCAGTTTACAGGAAGTACTGCCCCAGCATTTT
CASSLQEVLPQHF
>TRBV7-3|TRBD1|NA|TRBJ2-2
TGTGCCAGCAGCTCCTGGACAGGGGGAACCGGGGAGCTGTTTTTT
CASSSWTGGTGELFF